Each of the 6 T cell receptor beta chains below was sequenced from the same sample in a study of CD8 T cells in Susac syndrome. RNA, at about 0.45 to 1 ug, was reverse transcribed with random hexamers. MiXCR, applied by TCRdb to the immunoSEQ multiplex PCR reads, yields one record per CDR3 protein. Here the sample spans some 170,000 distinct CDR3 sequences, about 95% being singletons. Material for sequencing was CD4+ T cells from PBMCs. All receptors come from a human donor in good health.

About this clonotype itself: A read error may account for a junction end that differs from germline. The CDR3 is CASSQDLDRVFFF. The CDR3 DNA is TGCGCCAGCAGCCAAGATCTGGATAGGGTGTTTTTTTTC. The chain links TRBV4-3 to TRBJ2-7; D unresolved. Germline CDR1 and CDR2: LGHNA and YSLEER. The CDR3 totals 13 residues.

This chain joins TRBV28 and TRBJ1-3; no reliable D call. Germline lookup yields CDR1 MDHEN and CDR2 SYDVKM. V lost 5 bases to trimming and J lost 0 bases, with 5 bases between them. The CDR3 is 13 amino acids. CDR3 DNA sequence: TGTGCCAGCAGTAACCCCTCTGGAAACACCATATATTTT. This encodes CASSNPSGNTIYF.

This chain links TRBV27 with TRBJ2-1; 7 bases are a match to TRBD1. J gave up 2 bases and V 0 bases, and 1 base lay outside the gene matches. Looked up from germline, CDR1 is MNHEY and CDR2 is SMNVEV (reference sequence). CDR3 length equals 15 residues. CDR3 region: CASSLSGGAYNEQFF. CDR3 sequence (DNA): TGTGCCAGCAGTTTATCAGGGGGCGCCTACAATGAGCAGTTCTTC.

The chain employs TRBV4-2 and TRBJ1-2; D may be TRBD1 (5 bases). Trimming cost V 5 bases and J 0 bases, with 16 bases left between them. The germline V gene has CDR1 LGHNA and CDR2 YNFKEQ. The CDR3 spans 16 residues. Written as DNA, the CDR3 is TGTGCCAGCAGCTACCGGGGGTCGGTAGCTAACTATGGCTACACCTTC. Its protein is CASSYRGSVANYGYTF.

CDR3 in amino acids: CASSSINEQFF. CDR3 coding DNA: TGTGCCAGCAGCTCCATCAATGAGCAGTTCTTC. The rearrangement links TRBV3-1 to TRBJ2-1, with no clear D. V dropped 5 bases and J dropped 6 bases, with 5 bases sitting between them. Germline V CDR1 and CDR2: LGHDT, YNNKEL (reference sequence). The CDR3 totals 11 residues.

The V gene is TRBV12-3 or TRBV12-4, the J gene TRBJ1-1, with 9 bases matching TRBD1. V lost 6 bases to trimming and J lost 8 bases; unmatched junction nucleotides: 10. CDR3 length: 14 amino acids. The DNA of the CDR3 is TGTGCCAGCAGGCCCCCGGGACAGGGCCCCGAAGCTTTCTTT. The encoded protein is CASRPPGQGPEAFF.